This T cell receptor (beta chain) was sequenced for a study of identical twins. This clonotype has a count of ten or more. Antigen unknown. CDR1 is LGHNA and CDR2 is YSLEER in the germline V gene. Trimming stripped 1 base from V and 9 bases from J, with 10 bases between. The CDR3 runs 13 residues. TCRdb reprocessed the 5' RACE reads with MiXCR, giving one entry per CDR3 protein. In the table there are hundreds of thousands of distinct CDR3 sequences, 6% to 6.5% of which are singletons. Overall study results and limits: Zero-insertion analyses could be partly confounded by invariant MAIT and iNKT cells. With monozygotic twins, out-of-frame TCR alpha sharing exceeded what models estimated.

The V gene is TRBV4-3, the J gene TRBJ2-1, with TRBD1 as a possible D gene (6 bases). The TCR sequence derives from a man aged 18 to 29 in good health. The sample consisted of naive T cells sorted from blood. The CDR3 DNA follows: TGCGCCAGCAGCCAAGCAGGGGATGGTGAGCAGTTCTTC. Translation gives CASSQAGDGEQFF.